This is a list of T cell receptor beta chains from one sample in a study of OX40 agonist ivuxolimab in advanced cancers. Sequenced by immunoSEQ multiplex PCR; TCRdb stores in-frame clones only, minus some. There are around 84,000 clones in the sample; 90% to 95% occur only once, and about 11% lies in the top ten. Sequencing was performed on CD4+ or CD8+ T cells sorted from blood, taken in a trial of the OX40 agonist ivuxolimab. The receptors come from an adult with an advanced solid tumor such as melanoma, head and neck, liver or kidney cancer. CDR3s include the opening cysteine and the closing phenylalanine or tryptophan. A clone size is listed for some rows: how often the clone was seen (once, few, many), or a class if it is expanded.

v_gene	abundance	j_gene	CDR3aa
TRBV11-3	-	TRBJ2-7	CASSLDRGGEQYF
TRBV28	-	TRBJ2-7	CASSLGTGGFGYEQYF
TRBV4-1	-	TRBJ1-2	CASSQDRDRGSYYGYTF
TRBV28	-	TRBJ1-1	CASTPTGATEAFF
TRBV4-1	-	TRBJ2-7	CASSLGEQSLHEQYF
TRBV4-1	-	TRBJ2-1	CASSQDYPSSYNEQFF
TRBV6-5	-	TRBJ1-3	CASSYSRLDTIYF
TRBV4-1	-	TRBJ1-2	CASSGSGGTEGYTF
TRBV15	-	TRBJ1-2	CATSRGGVGSYGYTF
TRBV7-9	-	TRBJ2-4	CASSLGGPKNIQYF
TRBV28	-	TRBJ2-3	CASSLLYRGGRDTQYF
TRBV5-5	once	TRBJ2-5	CASSPGAGVETQYF
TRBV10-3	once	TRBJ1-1	CAIIEWKGRNTEAFF
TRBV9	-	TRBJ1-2	CASSQDPDNEPTGYTF
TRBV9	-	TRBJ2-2	CASSETSGLAGNTGELFF
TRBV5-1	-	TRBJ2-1	CASSLDRGRSYNEQFF
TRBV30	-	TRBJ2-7	CAWTLAGVPEQYF
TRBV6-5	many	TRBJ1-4	CASSYSVGTINEKLFF
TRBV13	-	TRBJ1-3	CASSSTGIGNTIYF
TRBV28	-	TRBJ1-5	CASSLRQTFNQPQHF
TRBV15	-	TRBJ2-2	CATSRAALPNGRELFF
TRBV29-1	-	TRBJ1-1	CSVEGQGGMNTEAFF
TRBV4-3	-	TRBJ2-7	CASSQAGTGPYEQYF
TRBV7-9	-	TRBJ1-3	CACLEPGNTIYF
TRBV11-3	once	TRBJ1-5	CASRGYLISNQPQHF
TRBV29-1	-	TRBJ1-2	CSVNPGHGYTF
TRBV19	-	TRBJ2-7	CASSLSTRTPYEQYF
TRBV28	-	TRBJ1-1	CASSLGRNTEAFF
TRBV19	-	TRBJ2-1	CASSISSGRYSYNEQFF
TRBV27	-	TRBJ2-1	CASSLFGLWNEQFF
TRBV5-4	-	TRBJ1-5	CASSALTGEGNQPQHF
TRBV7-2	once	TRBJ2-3	CASSLVSIDRGTDTQYF
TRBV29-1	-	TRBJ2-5	CSVEDYRETQYF
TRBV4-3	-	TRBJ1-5	CASSHIRGSNQPQHF
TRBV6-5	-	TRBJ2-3	CASSYPGTGGQDTQYF
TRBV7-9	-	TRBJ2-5	CASSTLLEMETQYF
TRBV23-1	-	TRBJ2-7	CASSMKQVPSYEQYF
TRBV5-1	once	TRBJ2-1	CASSLEGPGPNEQFF
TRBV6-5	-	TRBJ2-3	CASSLTSGGTDTQYF
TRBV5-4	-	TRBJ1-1	CASSFGRGLGSGTEAFF
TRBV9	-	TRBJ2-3	CASSPPGETFTDTQYF
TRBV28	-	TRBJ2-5	CASSPSPGVSKGTQYF